One sample yielded the 32 T cell receptor beta chains listed below, sequenced in a study of graft-versus-host responses after intestinal transplantation. Some clones are missing from TCRdb's copy, which holds only in-frame ones; the method was immunoSEQ multiplex PCR. The sample has approximately 90,000 clones, about 93% seen once. These receptors' targets are unknown. Material: unstimulated CD8+ T cells sorted from spleen or lymph node cells, obtained before intestinal transplant. These receptors originate from a human donor who received an intestinal transplant.

The chain combines TRBV9 with TRBJ2-6; D not certain. Germline CDR1 SGDLS, CDR2 YYNGEE. Trimming removed 0 bases at V and 0 bases at J, with 7 bases between. There are 16 residues in the CDR3. In DNA, the CDR3 is TGTGCCAGCAGCGTAGAAGTTTCCTCTGGGGCCAACGTCCTGACTTTC. Translating gives CASSVEVSSGANVLTF.

The chain joins TRBV5-5 to TRBJ2-1, with no clear D. CDR1 SGHKS and CDR2 YYEKEE come from the germline V gene (reference sequence). The V end lost 2 bases, the J end lost 6 bases, and 0 bases lay between the germline ends. The length of the CDR3 is 10 residues. The DNA of the CDR3 is TGTGCCAGCAGCTTCAATGAGCAGTTCTTC. This sequence encodes CASSFNEQFF.

The rearrangement joins TRBV20-1 to TRBJ1-6; 8 bases match TRBD1. V dropped 5 bases and J dropped 13; count of bases not matched to a gene: 4. The germline gives CDR1 DFQATT, CDR2 SNEGSKA (reference sequence). This CDR3 region has 11 residues. CDR3 in DNA: TGCAGTGCTGGACAGGGTTGGCCCCTCCACTTT. Residues: CSAGQGWPLHF.

This clone appeared a single time. The V call is TRBV4-1, the J call TRBJ1-2, with D possibly being TRBD1 (6 bases). The germline V gene encodes CDR1 MGHRA and CDR2 YSYEKL. V lost 1 base, J lost 4 bases, and 13 bases lay in between. The CDR3 sequence is 15 residues long. The CDR3 DNA is TGCGCCAGCAGCCAAGTGGGAGGGGGAATCTATGGCTACACCTTC. Encoded protein: CASSQVGGGIYGYTF.

The gene calls are TRBV18 and TRBJ2-7; D gene ambiguous. The CDR3 contains 15 residues. Germline CDR1 KGHSH, CDR2 LQKENI. V was clipped by 3 bases and J by 2 bases, with 14 bases between them. The CDR3 here is CASSPSADDPYEQYF. For the CDR3, the DNA is TGTGCCAGCTCACCGTCCGCAGACGACCCCTACGAGCAGTACTTC. Looking up the rest from reference TRBV18 and TRBJ2-7 gives the full variable domain: NAGVMQNPRHLVRRRGQEARLRCSPMKGHSHVYWYRQLPEEGLKFMVYLQKENIIDESGMPKERFSAEFPKEGPSILRIQQVVRGDSAAYFCASSPSADDPYEQYFGPGTRLTVT.

On this clone: The junction and the germline gene differ at one end; a read error may be behind it. This chain connects TRBV14 to TRBJ2-7; D is unclear. Germline assignment: CDR1 SGHDN and CDR2 FVKESK. The CDR3 spans 12 residues. CDR3 loop: CASSQGVYEQYF. The CDR3 DNA sequence: TGTGCCAGCAGTCAAGGCGTCTACGAGCAGTACTTC.

The rearrangement joins TRBV5-3 to TRBJ2-3; D ambiguous. TRBV5-3 is filed as an ORF, its function uncertain. The CDR3 spans 13 residues. The V end was cut by 2 bases, the J end by 0 bases, with 4 bases between. This CDR3 reads CARSFTSTDTQYF. DNA of the CDR3: TGTGCCAGAAGCTTTACTAGCACAGATACGCAGTATTTT.

The chain uses TRBV6-5 and TRBJ2-1, with D perhaps TRBD2 (5 bases). The CDR3 is made up of 14 amino acids. Germline V lookup: CDR1 MNHEY, CDR2 SVGAGI. V gave up 0 bases and J gave up 9 bases, with 12 bases separating them. The CDR3 sequence: CASSYSSAAVEQFF. In DNA form, the CDR3 reads TGTGCCAGCAGTTACTCGTCAGCGGCAGTTGAGCAGTTCTTC.

The chain joins TRBV7-3 to TRBJ1-6, with TRBD1 as a possible D gene (5 bases). The CDR3 covers 14 residues. Trimming removed 3 bases from V and 8 bases from J, with 11 bases in between. The germline CDR1 and CDR2 sequences are SGHTA and FQGTGA. DNA for the CDR3: TGTGCCAGCAGCTTTGGGACCGCCTATTCACCCCTCCACTTT. This sequence encodes CASSFGTAYSPLHF. The full variable domain, rest sourced from reference TRBV7-3 and TRBJ1-6, is GAGVSQTPSNKVTEKGKYVELRCDPISGHTALYWYRQSLGQGPEFLIYFQGTGAADDSGLPNDRFFAVRPEGSVSTLKIQRTERGDSAVYLCASSFGTAYSPLHFGNGTRLTVT.

The V and J genes are TRBV6-6 and TRBJ1-4; 8 bases map to TRBD1. The V and J ends lost 6 bases and 6 bases, in that order; junction bases with no gene match: 6. This CDR3 contains 14 residues. Germline-derived CDR1 and CDR2 are MNHNY and SVGAGI (reference sequence). The CDR3 spells CASSLDRGDEKLFF. The CDR3 DNA sequence: TGTGCCAGCAGCCTCGACAGGGGAGATGAAAAACTGTTTTTT.

The chain uses TRBV6-5 and TRBJ1-1; maybe TRBD1 (6 bases). The CDR3 length is 14 residues. Germline V CDR1 and CDR2: MNHEY, SVGAGI. Trimming pared 3 bases from V and 4 bases from J, leaving 12 bases between. This CDR3 is CASSYAGGATEAFF. CDR3 coding DNA: TGTGCCAGCAGTTATGCCGGGGGGGCCACTGAAGCTTTCTTT.

The chain carries TRBV6-6 and TRBJ2-1; 7 bases line up with TRBD1. Germline assignment: CDR1 MNHNY and CDR2 SVGAGI (reference sequence). The CDR3 spans 15 residues. J lost 0 bases, V lost 4 bases, and 3 bases had no gene match. CDR3 sequence reads: CASSSTGDSYNEQFF. The CDR3 nucleotides read TGTGCCAGCAGTTCTACAGGGGACTCCTACAATGAGCAGTTCTTC.

This chain links TRBV9 with TRBJ1-1; D is unclear. Per germline, CDR1 SGDLS and CDR2 YYNGEE. The CDR3 spans 12 residues. V was shortened by 4 bases and J by 7 bases, with 11 bases between the two germline ends. CDR3 sequence: CASSPSGNEAFF. DNA for the CDR3: TGTGCCAGCAGCCCCTCGGGAAATGAAGCTTTCTTT. Full variable domain (missing parts from reference TRBV9 and TRBJ1-1): DSGVTQTPKHLITATGQRVTLRCSPRSGDLSVYWYQQSLDQGLQFLIQYYNGEERAKGNILERFSAQQFPDLHSELNLSSLELGDSALYFCASSPSGNEAFFGQGTRLTVV.

The chain recombines TRBV28 with TRBJ2-7, with D tentatively TRBD1 (5 bases). The ends were cut back, 1 base at V and 6 bases at J, with 7 bases in the middle. The CDR3 extends over 12 amino acids. The germline gives CDR1 MDHEN, CDR2 SYDVKM. CDR3 coding DNA: TGTGCCAGCAGTTTATCTGGGGCCGAGCAGTACTTC. This codes for CASSLSGAEQYF.

The chain carries TRBV5-1 and TRBJ2-7, with 8 bases aligning to TRBD2. The germline gives CDR1 SGHRS, CDR2 YFSETQ. The CDR3 sequence is 13 residues long. V shed 3 bases, J shed 2 bases, and the junction held 1 base outside the gene matches. DNA for the CDR3: TGCGCCAGCAGCTCGGGACTAGCCTACGAGCAGTACTTC. Translation: CASSSGLAYEQYF.

This chain uses TRBV7-4 with TRBJ1-5; possibly TRBD1 for D (6 bases). This CDR3 is 16 amino acids long. V lost 1 base and J lost 2, with 12 bases in between. Germline V gives CDR1 SGHVT, CDR2 SQSDAQ. The CDR3 nucleotides read TGTGCCAGCAGCTTAGTTCCGGGGGGCGGCAATCAGCCCCAGCATTTT. It translates to CASSLVPGGGNQPQHF.

The chain joins TRBV6-5 to TRBJ1-1, with 8 positions matching TRBD1. The length of the CDR3 is 15 residues. The V segment lost 2 bases and the J segment 2 bases; nucleotides outside the gene matches: 4. The germline V gene has CDR1 MNHEY and CDR2 SVGAGI. The CDR3 bases are TGTGCCAGCAGTTACCAGGGGGCGTACAACACTGAAGCTTTCTTT. It translates to CASSYQGAYNTEAFF.

The rearrangement links TRBV6-5 to TRBJ2-7; 7 nucleotides line up with TRBD2. Per the germline V gene, CDR1 is MNHEY and CDR2 is SVGAGI. This CDR3 contains 13 residues. Losses at the gene ends were 4 bases for V and 3 bases for J; bases not matched to a gene: 3. CDR3 DNA: TGTGCCAGCAGTTGGGCGGGAGTCTACGAGCAGTACTTC. Its translation: CASSWAGVYEQYF.

V usage is TRBV7-9 and J usage is TRBJ2-7; 8 nucleotides match TRBD2. In germline, CDR1 is SEHNR, CDR2 FQNEAQ (reference sequence). J was trimmed by 3 bases and V by 5 bases; bases with no gene match: 6. The CDR3 has 14 residues. The CDR3 spells CASSDRGTSYEQYF. Written as DNA, the CDR3 is TGTGCCAGCAGCGATCGGGGGACTAGCTACGAGCAGTACTTC.

This clone came up a few times. This chain joins TRBV2 and TRBJ1-4, with a tentative D call TRBD1 (6 bases). CDR1 SNHLY and CDR2 FYNNEI come from the germline V gene. V was trimmed by 3 bases and J by 5 bases, leaving 10 bases between them. The CDR3 length is 14 residues. The CDR3 DNA reads as TGTGCCAGCAGTGAGGACAGTCTCAATGAAAAACTGTTTTTT. Its translation is CASSEDSLNEKLFF.

V is TRBV4-1 and J is TRBJ2-1, with 8 bases lining up with TRBD2. Germline V gives CDR1 MGHRA, CDR2 YSYEKL. This CDR3 has 15 amino acids. J lost 4 bases, V lost 2 bases, and 4 bases had no gene match. CDR3 in amino acids: CASSQTSGAYNEQFF. DNA for the CDR3: TGCGCCAGCAGCCAAACTAGCGGAGCTTACAATGAGCAGTTCTTC.

V and J are TRBV11-2 and TRBJ2-5; unclear D gene. The CDR3 has 12 residues. V was cut by 9 bases and J by 2 bases, with 10 bases left in between. Germline CDR1 and CDR2: SGHAT and FQNNGV. The CDR3 here is CASKHLQETQYF. CDR3 nucleotide sequence: TGTGCCAGTAAGCACTTACAAGAGACCCAGTACTTC. Drawing the rest from reference TRBV11-2 and TRBJ2-5, the complete variable domain is EAGVAQSPRYKIIEKRQSVAFWCNPISGHATLYWYQQILGQGPKLLIQFQNNGVVDDSQLPKDRFSAERLKGVDSTLKIQPAKLEDSAVYLCASKHLQETQYFGPGTRLLVL.

CDR3 protein: CASSLDTDTQYF. CDR3 bases: TGCGCCAGCAGCTTGGACACAGATACGCAGTATTTT. This chain uses TRBV5-1 with TRBJ2-3, with no clear D. Germline CDR1 and CDR2: SGHRS and YFSETQ. Trimming shortened V by 0 bases and J by 2 bases, and 1 base separated the two germline ends. The CDR3 covers 12 residues.

The count of this clone is one. V is TRBV15 and J is TRBJ1-5; D remains ambiguous. The V and J ends lost 0 bases and 3 bases respectively, with 12 bases between them. The CDR3 runs 16 residues. The V gene's germline CDR1 is LNHNV and CDR2 YYDKDF (reference sequence). The DNA of the CDR3 is TGTGCCACCAGCAGAGAAAGGCAGGCCCACAATCAGCCCCAGCATTTT. This codes for CATSRERQAHNQPQHF.

The chain recombines TRBV21-1 with TRBJ2-2; the table's D call of TRBD1 was not tested on the DNA. TRBV21-1 is classified as a pseudogene. This CDR3 has 21 amino acids. As DNA, the CDR3 is TGTGCCAGCAACCCCGCCCTCCACGGCCGGGACAGGGGGCGCGGGACCGGGGAGCTGTTTTTT. It encodes CASNPALHGRDRGRGTGELFF.

In its sample, this clone was seen once. The V call is TRBV9, the J call TRBJ2-3, with D possibly TRBD1 on 5 matching bases. The CDR3 contains 14 residues. The germline V gene has CDR1 SGDLS and CDR2 YYNGEE. Between the trimmed V and J ends, which lost 0 bases and 4 bases, there was a span of 9 bases. Here the CDR3 DNA reads TGTGCCAGCAGCGTAGGCAGGGCCCCAGATACGCAGTATTTT. It encodes CASSVGRAPDTQYF.

This chain connects TRBV7-6 to TRBJ2-3; 10 bases map to TRBD2. The CDR3 totals 17 residues. Germline CDR1 reads SGHVS; CDR2 reads FNYEAQ. The V segment lost 1 base and the J segment 4 bases; nucleotides outside the gene matches: 8. CDR3 region: CASSLGLVAGGADTQYF. Here the CDR3 DNA reads TGTGCCAGCAGCTTAGGGCTCGTAGCGGGGGGAGCAGATACGCAGTATTTT.

V is TRBV7-6 and J is TRBJ2-7; TRBD2 aligns across 11 bases. V lost 3 bases, J lost 6 bases, and 7 bases stayed unmatched. CDR1 and CDR2 from the germline V gene are SGHVS and FNYEAQ. The CDR3 covers 15 residues. CDR3 nucleotides: TGTGCCAGCAGCTTGGGGCTAGCGGGAGGTTTCGAGCAGTACTTC. This encodes CASSLGLAGGFEQYF.

CDR3 residues: CASSLGQEETQYF. The CDR3 DNA reads as TGTGCCAGCAGCTTAGGACAAGAAGAGACCCAGTACTTC. The chain is built from TRBV13 and TRBJ2-5; D is unresolved. The germline V and J ends were trimmed by 0 bases and 3 bases, with 5 bases remaining between them. CDR3 length: 13 amino acids. Germline CDR1 PRHDT, CDR2 FYEKMQ (reference sequence).

This chain uses TRBV13 with TRBJ2-2, with D perhaps TRBD2 (6 bases). There are 14 residues in the CDR3. The V end lost 5 bases, the J end lost 2 bases, and 9 bases lay between the germline ends. The germline V gene has CDR1 PRHDT and CDR2 FYEKMQ (reference sequence). CDR3 sequence reads: CASSAGLNTGELFF. CDR3 nucleotides: TGTGCCAGCAGCGCGGGACTTAACACCGGGGAGCTGTTTTTT.

The chain is built from TRBV21-1 and TRBJ2-7; TRBD2, as called in the table, went unchecked against the DNA. TRBV21-1 is classified as a pseudogene. The CDR3 is 13 residues long. CDR3 loop: CASSRTNPYEQYF. CDR3 sequence (DNA): TGTGCCAGCAGCAGGACTAACCCCTACGAGCAGTACTTC.

The CDR3 loop reads CASSSGLAGTYEQYF. Written as DNA, the CDR3 is TGTGCCAGCAGTTCCGGACTAGCGGGAACCTACGAGCAGTACTTC. The rearrangement joins TRBV27 to TRBJ2-7; TRBD2 matches at 12 bases. Per the germline V gene, CDR1 is MNHEY and CDR2 is SMNVEV (reference sequence). Trimming took 4 bases from V and 2 from J; bases not matched to a gene: 3. The CDR3 extends over 15 amino acids.